Listed here are 11 T cell receptor beta chains from one sample, sequenced in a study of Ad26.COV2.S vaccination and SARS-CoV-2 variants. Clones were sequenced by immunoSEQ multiplex PCR, and TCRdb holds only the in-frame ones, with some missing. The repertoire includes about 330,000 clones, roughly 88% of them detected once, and about 5.4% sits in the top ten. As for treatment: 15 to 20 received Ad26.COV2.S at low or high dose, single or two shots; about 5 received placebo; per-sample allocation not given. The samples were gathered on day 63 after the first injection of vaccine or placebo. Sequencing was performed on peripheral blood, taken in a trial of Ad26.COV2.S vaccine versus placebo. Source of these receptors: a person aged 18 to 59 who received the Ad26.COV2.S COVID-19 vaccine or a placebo.

V gene TRBV7-9 combines with J gene TRBJ1-2; tentatively, D is TRBD1 (6 bases). V lost 2 bases and J lost 5, with 27 bases in between. Germline CDR1 SEHNR, CDR2 FQNEAQ (reference sequence). The CDR3 consists of 19 residues. CDR3 nucleotide sequence: TGTGCCAGCAGCTTATTCAGTCGGGCGATTAGGGGGAAGACTTATGGCTACACCTTC. Amino acids: CASSLFSRAIRGKTYGYTF.

The chain uses TRBV7-9 and TRBJ2-7, with a weak D call TRBD2 (5 bases). The CDR3 contains 14 residues. V dropped 2 bases and J dropped 6 bases, with 14 bases sitting between them. From germline, CDR1 is SEHNR and CDR2 FQNEAQ (reference sequence). The CDR3 protein is CASSLSGSAREQYV. The CDR3 region has the DNA TGTGCCAGCAGCTTAAGTGGGAGCGCTCGCGAGCAGTACGTC.

DNA for the CDR3: TGTGCCAGCAGTTCAGGGGGTTTCTACGAGCAGTACTTC. It codes for CASSSGGFYEQYF. V usage is TRBV28 and J usage is TRBJ2-7; 7 bases are a match to TRBD1. V lost 4 bases to trimming and J lost 3 bases; unmatched junction nucleotides: 3. The CDR3 is made up of 13 amino acids. CDR1 and CDR2 from the germline V gene are MDHEN and SYDVKM.

The chain is built from TRBV20-1 and TRBJ1-2; a weak D match, TRBD1 (5 bases). V was cut by 8 bases and J by 4 bases, with 11 bases left in between. CDR1 is DFQATT and CDR2 is SNEGSKA in the germline V gene (reference sequence). The CDR3 covers 11 residues. The CDR3 reads CSSDSFYGYTF. The CDR3 region has the DNA TGCAGTTCTGACAGCTTCTATGGCTACACCTTC.

This rearrangement joins TRBV6-2 or TRBV6-3 to TRBJ2-7, with 9 bases fitting TRBD1. The V gene end was trimmed by 6 bases and the J gene end by 7 bases; junction bases not matched to a gene: 13. CDR3 length: 15 amino acids. Germline CDR1 and CDR2: MNHEY and SVGEGT. The CDR3 protein is CASSGDRDRVLEQYV. The CDR3 DNA sequence: TGTGCCAGCAGCGGGGACCGGGACAGGGTTTTGGAGCAGTACGTC.

This clone was observed a single time. V gene TRBV7-6 combines with J gene TRBJ1-1, with D unresolved. This CDR3 has 13 residues. The V end was cut by 1 base, the J end by 2 bases, with 5 bases between. Germline V gives CDR1 SGHVS, CDR2 FNYEAQ. The CDR3 loop is CASSLEGNTEAFF. The CDR3 bases are TGTGCCAGCAGCTTAGAGGGTAACACTGAAGCTTTCTTT.

This clone was recorded once. This rearrangement joins TRBV11-2 to TRBJ2-1, with 12 nucleotides matching TRBD2. Germline CDR1 reads SGHAT; CDR2 reads FQNNGV. The length of the CDR3 is 15 residues. The junction had 5 bases not matched to a gene; V was cut back by 5 bases and J by 6 bases. The CDR3: CASSLRTSGANEQFF. The CDR3 DNA is TGTGCCAGCAGCCTAAGGACTAGCGGGGCCAATGAGCAGTTCTTC.

The rearrangement uses TRBV6-5 and TRBJ1-5; D is ambiguous. The germline gives CDR1 MNHEY, CDR2 SVGAGI. Trimming cost V 7 bases and J 7 bases, with 14 bases left between them. The CDR3 totals 13 residues. CDR3 bases: TGTGCCAGCACGTTGTCCGGAGGCCAGCCCCAGCATTTT. Its protein is CASTLSGGQPQHF.

The chain has TRBV6-2 or TRBV6-3 and TRBJ2-5; 8 nucleotides match TRBD2. Germline loops: CDR1 MNHEY, CDR2 SVGEGT. V lost 2 bases to trimming and J lost 4 bases; unmatched junction nucleotides: 6. This CDR3 has 15 amino acids. As DNA, the CDR3 is TGTGCCAGCAGTTACCCCTCGGGACTAGGAGAGACCCAGTACTTC. It encodes CASSYPSGLGETQYF.

This chain joins TRBV5-1 and TRBJ1-2; tentatively, D is TRBD1 (6 bases). Between the trimmed V and J ends, which lost 4 bases and 1 base, there was a span of 14 bases. The germline gives CDR1 SGHRS, CDR2 YFSETQ. This CDR3 contains 15 residues. This CDR3 is CASSGGTGINYGYTF. The DNA of the CDR3 is TGCGCCAGCAGCGGGGGAACAGGGATTAACTATGGCTACACCTTC.

This clone was detected only a few times. The chain couples TRBV9 to TRBJ1-1; no clear D gene. Between the trimmed V and J ends, which lost 7 bases and 3 bases, there was a span of 10 bases. In germline, CDR1 is SGDLS, CDR2 YYNGEE. The CDR3 consists of 12 residues. This chain's CDR3 is CASRNGDTEAFF. The CDR3 nucleotides are TGTGCCAGCCGTAACGGGGACACTGAAGCTTTCTTT.